This T cell receptor (beta chain) was captured by sequencing in a study of blood T cell repertoires in COVID-19. TCRdb keeps only in-frame clones here, not all; method: immunoSEQ multiplex PCR. Among under 200,000 clones listed, roughly 82% were seen once. This clonotype was obtained from a woman aged 55 to 70 with acute COVID-19. The sample taken for sequencing was PBMCs or T cells enriched from blood (not recorded which).

DNA for the CDR3: TGTGCCAGCAGCTTAGTTCAGGAACCGAACACTGAAGCTTTCTTT. Encoded protein: CASSLVQEPNTEAFF. V is TRBV7-2 and J is TRBJ1-1; no firm D call. Germline lookup yields CDR1 SGHTA and CDR2 FQGNSA. The CDR3 is 15 amino acids. The ends were cut back, 1 base at V and 1 base at J, with 10 bases in the middle.